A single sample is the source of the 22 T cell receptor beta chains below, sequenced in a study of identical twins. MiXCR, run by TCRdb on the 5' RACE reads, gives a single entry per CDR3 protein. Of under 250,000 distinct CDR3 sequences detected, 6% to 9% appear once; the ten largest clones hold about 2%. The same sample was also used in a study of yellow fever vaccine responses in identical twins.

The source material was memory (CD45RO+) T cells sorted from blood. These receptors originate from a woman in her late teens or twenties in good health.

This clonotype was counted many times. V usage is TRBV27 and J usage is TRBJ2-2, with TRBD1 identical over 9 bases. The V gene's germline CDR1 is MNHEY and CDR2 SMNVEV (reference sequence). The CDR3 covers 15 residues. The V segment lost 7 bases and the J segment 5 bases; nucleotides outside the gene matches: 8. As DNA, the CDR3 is TGTGCCAGCACCCTGGGGACAGGGAGAACCGGGGAGCTGTTTTTT. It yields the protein CASTLGTGRTGELFF.

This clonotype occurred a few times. The CDR3 region has the DNA TGTGCCAGCCAAACGTTCGGACGGACTGAAGCTTTCTTT. Protein: CASQTFGRTEAFF. The chain joins TRBV28 to TRBJ1-1, with D hard to call. V lost 8 bases, J lost 5 bases, and 15 bases lay in between. The germline CDR1 and CDR2 sequences are MDHEN and SYDVKM. The CDR3 runs 13 residues. The whole variable domain, remainder taken from reference TRBV28 and TRBJ1-1, is DVKVTQSSRYLVKRTGEKVFLECVQDMDHENMFWYRQDPGLGLRLIYFSYDVKMKEKGDIPEGYSVSREKKERFSLILESASTNQTSMYLCASQTFGRTEAFFGQGTRLTVV.

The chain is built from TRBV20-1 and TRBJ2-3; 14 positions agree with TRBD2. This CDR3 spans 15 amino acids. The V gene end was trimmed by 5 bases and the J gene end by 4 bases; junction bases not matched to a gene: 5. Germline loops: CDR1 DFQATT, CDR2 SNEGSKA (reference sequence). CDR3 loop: CSAGLAGGIPDTQYF. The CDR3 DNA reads TGCAGTGCTGGACTAGCGGGGGGTATCCCAGATACGCAGTATTTT.

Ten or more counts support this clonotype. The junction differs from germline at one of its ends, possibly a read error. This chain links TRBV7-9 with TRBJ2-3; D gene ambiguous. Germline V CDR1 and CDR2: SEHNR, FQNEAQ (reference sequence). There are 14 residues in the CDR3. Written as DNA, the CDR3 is TGTGCCAGCAGCCTCTCGGCCAGCACAGATGCGCAGTATTTT. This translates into CASSLSASTDAQYF.

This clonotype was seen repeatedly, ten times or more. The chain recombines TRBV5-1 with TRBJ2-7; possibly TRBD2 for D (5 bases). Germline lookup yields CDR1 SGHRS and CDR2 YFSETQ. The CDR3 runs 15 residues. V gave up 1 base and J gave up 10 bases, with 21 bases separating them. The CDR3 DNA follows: TGCGCCAGCAGCTTGCGAGTAATGGAGGCGGTCGGTCAGTACTTC. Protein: CASSLRVMEAVGQYF.

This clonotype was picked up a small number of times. In DNA, the CDR3 is TGTGCCAGCAGCCACTTGGATGCCAATGAGCAGTTCTTC. Its protein is CASSHLDANEQFF. J is TRBJ2-1 and V is TRBV14, with no clear D. Trimming took off 3 bases at V and 6 bases at J, with 9 bases between the two ends. The germline CDR1 and CDR2 sequences are SGHDN and FVKESK. This CDR3 spans 13 amino acids.

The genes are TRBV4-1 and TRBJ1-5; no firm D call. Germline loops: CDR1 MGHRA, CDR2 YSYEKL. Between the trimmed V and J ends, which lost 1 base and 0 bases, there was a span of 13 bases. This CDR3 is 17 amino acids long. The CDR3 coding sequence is TGCGCCAGCAGCCAAGGAGATTGGGTAAATAGCAATCAGCCCCAGCATTTT. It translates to CASSQGDWVNSNQPQHF.

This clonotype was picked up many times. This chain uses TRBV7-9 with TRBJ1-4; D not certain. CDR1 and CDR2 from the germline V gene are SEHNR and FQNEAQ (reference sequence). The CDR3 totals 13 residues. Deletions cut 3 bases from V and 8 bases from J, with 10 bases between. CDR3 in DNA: TGTGCCAGCAGCTTCGCGCAGGTGGAAAAACTGTTTTTT. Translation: CASSFAQVEKLFF.

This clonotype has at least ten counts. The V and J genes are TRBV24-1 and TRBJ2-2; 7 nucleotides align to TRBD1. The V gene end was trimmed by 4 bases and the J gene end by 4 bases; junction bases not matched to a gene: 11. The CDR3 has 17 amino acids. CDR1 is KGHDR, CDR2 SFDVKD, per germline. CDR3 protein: CATSEGRTGRGTGELFF. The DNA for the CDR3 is TGTGCCACCAGTGAGGGTCGGACAGGTCGGGGCACCGGGGAGCTGTTTTTT.

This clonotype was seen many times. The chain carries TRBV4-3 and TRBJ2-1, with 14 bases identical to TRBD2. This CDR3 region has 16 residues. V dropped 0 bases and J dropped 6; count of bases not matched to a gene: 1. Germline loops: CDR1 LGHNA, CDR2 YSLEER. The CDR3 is CASSQEGTSGSNEQFF. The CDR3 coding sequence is TGCGCCAGCAGCCAAGAGGGGACTAGCGGGAGCAATGAGCAGTTCTTC.

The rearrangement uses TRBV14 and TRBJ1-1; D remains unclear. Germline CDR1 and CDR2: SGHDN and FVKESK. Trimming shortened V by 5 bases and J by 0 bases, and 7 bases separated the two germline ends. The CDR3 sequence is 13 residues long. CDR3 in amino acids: CASSYALNTEAFF. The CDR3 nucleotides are TGTGCCAGCAGCTACGCCCTGAACACTGAAGCTTTCTTT.

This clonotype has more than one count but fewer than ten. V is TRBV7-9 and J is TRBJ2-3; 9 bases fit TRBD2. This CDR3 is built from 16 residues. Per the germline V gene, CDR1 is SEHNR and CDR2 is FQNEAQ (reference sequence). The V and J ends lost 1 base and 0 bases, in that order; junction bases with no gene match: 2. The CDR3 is CASSLGLAESTDTQYF. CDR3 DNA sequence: TGTGCCAGCAGCTTAGGACTAGCGGAGAGCACAGATACGCAGTATTTT.

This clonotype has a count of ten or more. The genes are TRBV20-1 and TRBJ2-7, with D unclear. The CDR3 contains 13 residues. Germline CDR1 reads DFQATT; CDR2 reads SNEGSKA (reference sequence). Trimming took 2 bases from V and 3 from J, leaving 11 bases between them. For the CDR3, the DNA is TGCAGTGCTAGAAGTAGCTTGGACTACGAGCAGTACTTC. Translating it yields CSARSSLDYEQYF.

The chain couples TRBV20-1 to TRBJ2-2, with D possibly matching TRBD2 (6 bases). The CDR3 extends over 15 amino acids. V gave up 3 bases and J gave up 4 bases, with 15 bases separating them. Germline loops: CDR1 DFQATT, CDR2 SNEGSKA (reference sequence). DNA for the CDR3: TGCAGTGCTAGCCCCCCGTGGGGGGTCACCGGGGAGCTGTTTTTT. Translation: CSASPPWGVTGELFF.

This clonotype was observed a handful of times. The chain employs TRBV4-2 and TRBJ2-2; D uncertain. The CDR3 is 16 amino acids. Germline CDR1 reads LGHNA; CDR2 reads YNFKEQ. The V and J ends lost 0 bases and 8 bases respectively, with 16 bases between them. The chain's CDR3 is CASSQDHGSRSGELFF. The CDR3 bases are TGTGCCAGCAGCCAAGATCACGGGTCCCGGTCTGGGGAGCTGTTTTTT.

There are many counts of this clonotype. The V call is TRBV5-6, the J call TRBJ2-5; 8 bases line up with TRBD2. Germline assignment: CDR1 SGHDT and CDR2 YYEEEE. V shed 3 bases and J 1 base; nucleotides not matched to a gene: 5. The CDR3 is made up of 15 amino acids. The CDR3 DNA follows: TGTGCCAGCAGCTCCACGGGAGGGACCCAAGAGACCCAGTACTTC. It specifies CASSSTGGTQETQYF.

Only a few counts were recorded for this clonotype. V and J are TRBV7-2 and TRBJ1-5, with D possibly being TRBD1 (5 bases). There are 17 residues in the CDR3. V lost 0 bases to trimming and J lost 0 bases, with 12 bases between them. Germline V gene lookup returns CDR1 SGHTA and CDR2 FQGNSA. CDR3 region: CASSLADGQYSNQPQHF. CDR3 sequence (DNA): TGTGCCAGCAGCTTAGCGGACGGACAATATAGCAATCAGCCCCAGCATTTT.

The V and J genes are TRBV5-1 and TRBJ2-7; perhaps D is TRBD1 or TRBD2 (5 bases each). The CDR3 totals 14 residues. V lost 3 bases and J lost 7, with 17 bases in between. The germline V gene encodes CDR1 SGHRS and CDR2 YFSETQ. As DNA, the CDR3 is TGCGCCAGCAGCTCCGCCGGGACCCGCGGAGAGCAGTACTTC. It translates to CASSSAGTRGEQYF.

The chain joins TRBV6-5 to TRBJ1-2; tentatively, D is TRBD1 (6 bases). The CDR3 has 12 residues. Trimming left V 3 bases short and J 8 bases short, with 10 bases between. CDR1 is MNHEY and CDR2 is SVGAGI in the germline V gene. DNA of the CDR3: TGTGCCAGCAGTTATTCAGGGGCGGGCTACACCTTC. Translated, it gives CASSYSGAGYTF.

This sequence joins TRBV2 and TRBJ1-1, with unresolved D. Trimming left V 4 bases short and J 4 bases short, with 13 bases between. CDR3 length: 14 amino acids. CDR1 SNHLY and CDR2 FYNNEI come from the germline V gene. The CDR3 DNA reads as TGTGCCAGCAGTGTGGAGGGTGCAGGCACTGAAGCTTTCTTT. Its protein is CASSVEGAGTEAFF.

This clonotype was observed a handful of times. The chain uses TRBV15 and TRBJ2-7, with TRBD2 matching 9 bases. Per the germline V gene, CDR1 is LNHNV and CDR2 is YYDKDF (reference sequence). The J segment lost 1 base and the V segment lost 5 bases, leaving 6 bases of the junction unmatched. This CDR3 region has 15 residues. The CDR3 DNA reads TGTGCCACCAGCCTACTAGCGGGTGCATCCTACGAGCAGTACTTC. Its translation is CATSLLAGASYEQYF.

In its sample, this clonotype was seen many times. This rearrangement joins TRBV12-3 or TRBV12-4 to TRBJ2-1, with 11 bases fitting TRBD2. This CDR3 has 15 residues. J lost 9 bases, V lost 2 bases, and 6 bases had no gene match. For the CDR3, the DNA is TGTGCCAGCAGTTTAACTAGCGGGAGACAGGGTGAGCAGTTCTTC. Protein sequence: CASSLTSGRQGEQFF.